This TCR beta chain was identified in a study of shared clonotypes between healthy human individuals. Libraries were prepared by immunoSEQ multiplex PCR; TCRdb keeps only in-frame clonotypes and omits some of them. This sample has about 1.1 million clones, with roughly 77% found just once. V was pared by 0 bases and J by 2 bases, with 10 bases between. Germline CDR1 is MGHDK and CDR2 is SYGVNS. The CDR3 extends over 15 amino acids. Free of recent acute infections or vaccinations, the donors were healthy HIV-negative adults. This TCR was sampled from a man younger than 35 in good health. Some clones in this sample may be carry-over from other donors' samples. The rearrangement joins TRBV25-1 to TRBJ1-2; weak D call: TRBD1 (6 bases). Input material: memory CD4+ T cells from PBMCs. The subset denotes: CD45RA-negative fraction. The chain's CDR3 is CASSEYGGQNYGYTF. In DNA, the CDR3 is TGTGCCAGCAGTGAATACGGTGGACAGAACTATGGCTACACCTTC.